This TCR beta chain was obtained from a study of blood T cell repertoires in COVID-19. As for the study in general: The analysed material was cDNA or gDNA that came from T cells, B-cell-depleted T cells, or PBMCs.

This CDR3 contains 18 residues. After removal of 2 bases from V and 0 bases from J, the junction contained 7 bases not matched to a gene. CDR1 and CDR2 (germline): KGHSH, LQKENI. This table comes from immunoSEQ multiplex PCR, and its TCRdb copy is limited to in-frame clones, with some not included. The table shows about 120,000 clones, with approximately 90% occurring only once. The sequencing input was peripheral blood. The TCR originated in a man in his 70s with active or convalescent COVID-19. The J gene is TRBJ1-2, the V gene TRBV18; 12 bases are a match to TRBD1. The DNA for the CDR3 is TGTGCCAGCTCACCATCGGGACAGGGGGCCGGAGCTAACTATGGCTACACCTTC. It specifies CASSPSGQGAGANYGYTF.